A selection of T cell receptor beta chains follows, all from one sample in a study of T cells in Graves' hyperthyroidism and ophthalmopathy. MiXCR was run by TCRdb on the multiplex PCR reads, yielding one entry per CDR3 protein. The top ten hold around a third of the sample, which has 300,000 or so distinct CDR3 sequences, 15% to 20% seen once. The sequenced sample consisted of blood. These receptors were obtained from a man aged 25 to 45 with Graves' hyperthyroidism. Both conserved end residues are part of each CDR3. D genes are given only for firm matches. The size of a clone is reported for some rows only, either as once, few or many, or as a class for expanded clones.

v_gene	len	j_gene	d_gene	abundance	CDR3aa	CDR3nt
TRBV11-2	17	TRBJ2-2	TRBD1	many	CASSARSGQTLGGELFF	TGTGCCAGCAGCGCCCGCTCGGGACAGACTTTGGGCGGGGAGCTGTTTTTT
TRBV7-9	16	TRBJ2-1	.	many	CASRSTGGAVYNEQFF	TGTGCCAGCAGGAGTACCGGGGGCGCGGTTTACAATGAGCAGTTCTTC
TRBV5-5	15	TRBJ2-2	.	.	CASSSSALGTGELFF	TGTGCCAGCAGCTCGTCCGCCTTAGGAACCGGGGAGCTGTTTTTT
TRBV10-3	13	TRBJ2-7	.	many	CATTLGRPYEQYF	TGTGCCACCACATTAGGCCGCCCCTACGAGCAGTACTTC
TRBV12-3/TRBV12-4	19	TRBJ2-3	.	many	CASSLESFPGTRIGDTQYF	TGTGCCAGCAGTTTAGAATCGTTCCCAGGGACCCGTATTGGAGATACGCAGTATTTT
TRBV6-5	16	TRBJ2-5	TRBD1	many	CASSYSNRGLGETQYF	TGTGCCAGCAGTTACTCGAACAGGGGCCTAGGGGAGACCCAGTACTTC
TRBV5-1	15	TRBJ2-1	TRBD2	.	CASSLGAGAVNEQFF	TGCGCCAGCAGCTTGGGGGCGGGAGCGGTGAATGAGCAGTTCTTC
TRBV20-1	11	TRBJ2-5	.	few	CSARVSETQYF	TGCAGTGCTAGAGTGTCCGAGACCCAGTACTTC
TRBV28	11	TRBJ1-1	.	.	CASSLRGAAFF	TGTGCCAGCAGTCTTAGAGGGGCGGCTTTCTTT
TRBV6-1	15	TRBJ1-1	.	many	CASSEFGTLGTEAFF	TGTGCCAGCAGTGAATTCGGAACGTTGGGGACTGAAGCTTTCTTT
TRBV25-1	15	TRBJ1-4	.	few	CASSLGGLRGEKLFF	TGTGCCAGCAGCCTGGGGGGATTAAGGGGTGAAAAACTGTTTTTT
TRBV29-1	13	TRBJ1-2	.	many	CSVVNEDNYGYTF	TGCAGCGTTGTTAATGAGGACAACTATGGCTACACCTTC
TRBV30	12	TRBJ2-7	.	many	CAWSVGEYEQYF	TGTGCCTGGAGTGTAGGGGAATACGAGCAGTACTTC
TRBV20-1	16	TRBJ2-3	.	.	CNARDPQLGATDTQYF	TGCAATGCTAGAGATCCCCAGCTTGGGGCCACAGATACGCAGTATTTT
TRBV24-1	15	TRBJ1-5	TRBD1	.	CATSDPGQSNQPQHF	TGTGCCACCAGTGACCCGGGACAGAGCAATCAGCCCCAGCATTTT
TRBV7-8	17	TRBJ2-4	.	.	CASSLPTQGFSKNIQYF	TGTGCCAGCAGCCTCCCTACACAGGGATTTTCCAAAAACATTCAGTACTTC
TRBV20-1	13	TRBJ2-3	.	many	CSASKGRGNTQYF	TGCAGTGCTAGTAAGGGGCGGGGAAATACGCAGTATTTT
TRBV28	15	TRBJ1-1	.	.	CASSSETASNTEAFF	TGTGCCAGCAGTTCCGAGACAGCCTCGAACACTGAAGCTTTCTTT
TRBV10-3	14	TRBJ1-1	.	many	CAIRGTVMNTEAFF	TGTGCCATCAGGGGGACCGTCATGAACACTGAAGCTTTCTTT
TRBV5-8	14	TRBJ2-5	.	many	CASSLVQGQETQYF	TGTGCCAGCAGCTTGGTACAGGGCCAAGAGACCCAGTACTTC
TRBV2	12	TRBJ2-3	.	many	CASSEDTDTQYF	TGTGCCAGCAGTGAAGATACAGATACGCAGTATTTT
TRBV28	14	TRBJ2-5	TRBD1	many	CASSSTGLAETQYF	TGTGCCAGCAGCTCGACAGGGTTGGCAGAGACCCAGTACTTC
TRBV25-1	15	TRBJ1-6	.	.	CASSDRGRADSPLHF	TGTGCCAGCAGTGACAGGGGCAGGGCGGATTCACCCCTCCACTTT
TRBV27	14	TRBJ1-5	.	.	CASSLQGWNQPQHF	TGTGCCAGCAGTTTACAAGGGTGGAATCAGCCCCAGCATTTT
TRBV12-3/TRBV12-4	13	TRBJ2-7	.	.	CASSFLALGGQDF	TGTGCCAGCAGTTTTTTGGCCTTAGGGGGGCAGGACTTC
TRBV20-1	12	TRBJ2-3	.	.	CSVEGRTDTQYF	TGCAGTGTAGAAGGGAGGACAGATACGCAGTATTTT
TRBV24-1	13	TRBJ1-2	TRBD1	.	CATSGRQGDLYTF	TGTGCCACCAGTGGCCGGCAGGGGGACCTCTACACCTTC
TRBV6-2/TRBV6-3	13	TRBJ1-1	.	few	CASRMGGDTEAFF	TGTGCCAGCAGGATGGGGGGGGACACTGAAGCTTTCTTT
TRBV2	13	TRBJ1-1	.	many	CARGWPYRTEAFF	TGTGCCAGGGGGTGGCCGTATCGGACTGAAGCTTTCTTT
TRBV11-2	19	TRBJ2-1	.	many	CASTRDPQHCVGYGNEQFF	TGTGCCAGCACCAGAGATCCGCAACATTGCGTGGGTTACGGCAATGAGCAGTTCTTC
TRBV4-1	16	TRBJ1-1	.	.	CASSQEPGLGTPEAFF	TGCGCCAGCAGCCAAGAACCGGGACTCGGGACCCCTGAAGCTTTCTTT
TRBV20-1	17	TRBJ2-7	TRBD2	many	CSARVLAGALYSYEQYF	TGCAGTGCTAGAGTACTAGCGGGAGCGTTGTACTCCTACGAGCAGTACTTC
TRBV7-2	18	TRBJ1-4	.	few	CASSLRLQAPATNEKLFF	TGTGCCAGCAGCTTACGTCTTCAGGCCCCCGCAACTAATGAAAAACTGTTTTTT
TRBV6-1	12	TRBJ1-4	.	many	CASRGGGEKLFF	TGTGCCAGCAGAGGGGGTGGTGAAAAACTGTTTTTT
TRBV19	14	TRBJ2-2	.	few	CASSMSPGDGELFF	TGTGCCAGTAGTATGAGCCCAGGGGACGGGGAGCTGTTTTTT
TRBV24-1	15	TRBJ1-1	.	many	CATSDPGRGNTEAFF	TGTGCCACCAGTGACCCTGGGCGGGGGAACACTGAAGCTTTCTTT
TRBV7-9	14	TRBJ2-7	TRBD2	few	CASRGLADSYEQYF	TGTGCCAGCAGGGGACTAGCGGACTCCTACGAGCAGTACTTC
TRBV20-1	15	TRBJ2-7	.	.	CSARDRKGQSYEQYF	TGCAGTGCTAGAGATCGAAAGGGGCAAAGCTACGAGCAGTACTTC
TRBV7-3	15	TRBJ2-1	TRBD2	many	CASSSSGGPGNEQFF	TGTGCCAGCAGCTCGTCGGGAGGGCCCGGCAATGAGCAGTTCTTC
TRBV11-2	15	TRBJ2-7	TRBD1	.	CASSVGTGPIYEQYF	TGTGCCAGCAGCGTTGGGACAGGCCCAATCTACGAGCAGTACTTC
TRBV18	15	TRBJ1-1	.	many	CASSPRRGANTEAFF	TGTGCCAGCTCACCGAGGAGGGGCGCGAACACTGAAGCTTTCTTT
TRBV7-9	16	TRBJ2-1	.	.	CASSLAPSGSYNEQFF	TGTGCCAGCAGCTTAGCGCCGAGCGGGTCCTACAATGAGCAGTTCTTC
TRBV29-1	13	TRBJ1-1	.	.	CSVVRESNTEAFF	TGCAGCGTGGTCAGGGAGTCGAACACTGAAGCTTTCTTT
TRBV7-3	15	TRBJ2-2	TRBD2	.	CASSITSGATGELFF	TGTGCCAGCAGCATTACTAGCGGGGCCACCGGGGAGCTGTTTTTT
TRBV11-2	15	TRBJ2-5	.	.	CASSLNPRTWETQYF	TGTGCCAGCAGCTTAAACCCGCGGACATGGGAGACCCAGTACTTC
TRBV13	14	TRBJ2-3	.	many	CASSAGQFTDTQYF	TGTGCCAGCAGCGCCGGACAGTTTACAGATACGCAGTATTTT
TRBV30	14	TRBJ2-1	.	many	CAWTRPSSYNEQFF	TGTGCCTGGACCCGTCCTAGCTCCTACAATGAGCAGTTCTTC
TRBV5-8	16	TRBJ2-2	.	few	CASSLTGYENTGELFF	TGTGCCAGCAGCTTGACTGGCTACGAGAACACCGGGGAGCTGTTTTTT
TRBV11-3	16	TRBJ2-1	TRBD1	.	CASSFSRGRRANEQFF	TGTGCCAGCAGCTTTAGTAGGGGGCGCAGGGCGAATGAGCAGTTCTTC
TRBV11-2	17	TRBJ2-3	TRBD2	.	CASSPRTSGIRTDTQYF	TGTGCCAGCAGCCCACGGACTAGCGGGATTCGCACAGATACGCAGTATTTT
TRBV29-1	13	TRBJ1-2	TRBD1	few	CSVAGTGAVGYTF	TGCAGCGTCGCCGGGACAGGCGCGGTCGGCTACACCTTC
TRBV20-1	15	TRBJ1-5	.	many	CSARDRVRGNQPQHF	TGCAGTGCTAGAGATAGGGTCCGGGGAAATCAGCCCCAGCATTTT
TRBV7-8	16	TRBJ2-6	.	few	CASSFRTVSGANVLTF	TGTGCCAGCAGCTTTAGGACGGTATCTGGGGCCAACGTCCTGACTTTC
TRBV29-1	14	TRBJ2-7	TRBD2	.	CSVVLLAGTYEQYF	TGCAGCGTTGTGCTCCTAGCGGGAACCTACGAGCAGTACTTC